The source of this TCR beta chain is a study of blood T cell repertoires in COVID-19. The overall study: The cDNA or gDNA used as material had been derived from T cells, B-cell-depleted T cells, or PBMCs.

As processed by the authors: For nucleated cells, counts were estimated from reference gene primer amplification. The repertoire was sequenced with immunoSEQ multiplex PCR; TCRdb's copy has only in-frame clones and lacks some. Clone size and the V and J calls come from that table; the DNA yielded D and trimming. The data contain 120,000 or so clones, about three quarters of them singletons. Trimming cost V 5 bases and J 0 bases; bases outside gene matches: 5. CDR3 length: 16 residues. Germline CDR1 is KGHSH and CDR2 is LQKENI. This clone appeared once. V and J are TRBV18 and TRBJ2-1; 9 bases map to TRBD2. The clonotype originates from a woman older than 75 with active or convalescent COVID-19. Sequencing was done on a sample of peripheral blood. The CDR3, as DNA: TGTGCCAGCTCAGCTAGCGGGACTAGCTCCTACAATGAGCAGTTCTTC. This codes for CASSASGTSSYNEQFF.